Only a few counts were recorded for the clone carrying this T cell receptor beta chain. Other DNA sequences in this specimen translate into the identical CDR3. Assay used: immunoSEQ multiplex PCR; TCRdb lists only in-frame clones, some missing. The data show approximately 8,600 clones, 70% to 85% seen once. The entry originates in a study of somatic mutations in cytotoxic T cells in rheumatoid arthritis. Germline lookup yields CDR1 SGDLS and CDR2 YYNGEE. J lost 4 bases, V lost 0 bases, and 4 bases had no gene match. This CDR3 contains 16 residues. V usage is TRBV9 and J usage is TRBJ2-1; 10 bases are a match to TRBD2. The sequenced sample was CD8+ T cells sorted from blood. The clonotype originates from a woman aged 50 to 65 in good health. Here the CDR3 reads CASSVALAGAYNEQFF. The CDR3 bases are TGTGCCAGCAGCGTAGCCCTAGCGGGGGCATACAATGAGCAGTTCTTC.